The 23 T cell receptor beta chains below were found in one sample sequenced in a study of blood T cell repertoires in COVID-19. Method: immunoSEQ multiplex PCR; TCRdb's copy keeps in-frame clones and lacks some. The sample has 140,000 to 150,000 clones, over 80% seen once. Source material: peripheral blood. These receptors all stem from a woman aged 45-60 years with acute or convalescent COVID-19.

The V gene is TRBV19, the J gene TRBJ2-5, with 9 bases aligning to TRBD2. CDR3 length: 15 residues. Trimming took 5 bases from V and 0 from J; bases not matched to a gene: 4. Germline V CDR1 and CDR2: LNHDA, SQIVND (reference sequence). The CDR3 reads CASSAGGGNQETQYF. The CDR3 region has the DNA TGTGCCAGTAGTGCGGGGGGGGGAAACCAAGAGACCCAGTACTTC.

This rearrangement joins TRBV3-1 (or the pseudogene TRBV3-2) to TRBJ2-5, with 8 bases fitting TRBD2. Germline V gene data show CDR1 as LGHDT and CDR2 as YNNKEL (reference sequence). J lost 5 bases, V lost 1 base, and 6 bases had no gene match. CDR3 length: 15 amino acids. The CDR3 region is CASSQGTSSPETQYF. CDR3 nucleotide sequence: TGTGCCAGCAGCCAAGGGACTAGCTCTCCGGAGACCCAGTACTTC.

V gene TRBV6-5 combines with J gene TRBJ2-7; 8 bases line up with TRBD1. CDR3 length: 15 amino acids. V was clipped by 6 bases and J by 2 bases; unmatched bases: 9. Germline V gene lookup returns CDR1 MNHEY and CDR2 SVGAGI. CDR3 nucleotides: TGTGCCAGCAGATCCGGGACAGGCGCTACCTACGAGCAGTACTTC. This codes for CASRSGTGATYEQYF.

The chain carries TRBV28 and TRBJ2-4; the D gene is possibly TRBD1 (6 bases). The V end lost 5 bases, the J end lost 8 bases, and 16 bases lay between the germline ends. This CDR3 comprises 14 residues. From germline, CDR1 is MDHEN and CDR2 SYDVKM. The CDR3 spells CASSGTGWVDIQYF. For the CDR3, the DNA is TGTGCCAGCAGTGGAACAGGGTGGGTTGACATTCAGTACTTC.

The V gene is TRBV24-1, the J gene TRBJ1-4; 7 nucleotides align to TRBD1. Looked up from germline, CDR1 is KGHDR and CDR2 is SFDVKD. This CDR3 is built from 12 residues. V was clipped by 6 bases and J by 8 bases; unmatched bases: 2. CDR3 bases: TGTGCCACCAGTATGACAGGGGAAAAACTGTTTTTT. This translates into CATSMTGEKLFF.

The V gene is TRBV6-5, the J gene TRBJ1-1, with 7 nucleotides matching TRBD1. The ends lost 2 bases at V and 2 bases at J; junction bases unmatched: 5. The CDR3 is 15 residues long. Germline V CDR1 and CDR2: MNHEY, SVGAGI. The CDR3 reads CASSYRYRGNTEAFF. CDR3 bases: TGTGCCAGCAGTTACCGTTACAGGGGAAACACTGAAGCTTTCTTT.

The chain uses TRBV4-1 and TRBJ2-1, with D possibly matching TRBD2 (6 bases). This CDR3 region has 15 residues. V lost 2 bases and J 2 bases, leaving 10 bases between the germline ends. The germline V gene encodes CDR1 MGHRA and CDR2 YSYEKL. The CDR3 region is CASSQWVAAYNEQFF. The CDR3 bases are TGCGCCAGCAGCCAATGGGTAGCGGCCTACAATGAGCAGTTCTTC.

The rearrangement links TRBV19 to TRBJ2-1; D might be TRBD2 (6 bases). Germline values: CDR1 LNHDA, CDR2 SQIVND (reference sequence). With 7 bases removed from V and 3 bases from J, the gap between germline ends came to 13 bases. This CDR3 has 14 amino acids. The CDR3 DNA reads TGTGCCAGTACCCGGGACTCCAGCTACAATGAGCAGTTCTTC. This codes for CASTRDSSYNEQFF.

The chain links TRBV18 to TRBJ1-4; D gene ambiguous. V lost 3 bases and J lost 7, with 3 bases in between. CDR1 and CDR2 from the germline V gene are KGHSH and LQKENI. CDR3 length: 11 residues. The CDR3 loop is CASSPGEKLFF. The DNA for the CDR3 is TGTGCCAGCTCACCCGGTGAAAAACTGTTTTTT.

The J gene is TRBJ2-2, the V gene TRBV15; the D gene is possibly TRBD2 (5 bases). Trimming cost V 1 base and J 5 bases, with 8 bases left between them. Germline CDR1 reads LNHNV; CDR2 reads YYDKDF (reference sequence). The CDR3 runs 14 residues. The CDR3 loop reads CATSRAEGTGELFF. In DNA form, the CDR3 reads TGTGCCACCAGCAGAGCCGAGGGTACCGGGGAGCTGTTTTTT.

The chain employs TRBV9 and TRBJ1-4; 10 bases are shared with TRBD1. This CDR3 is built from 15 residues. Looked up from germline, CDR1 is SGDLS and CDR2 is YYNGEE. With V trimmed by 4 bases and J by 6 bases, 6 bases remained unmatched. The CDR3 protein is CASSLRTGGDEKLFF. The CDR3 DNA reads as TGTGCCAGCAGCTTAAGGACAGGGGGGGATGAAAAACTGTTTTTT. The full variable domain, completed using reference TRBV9 and TRBJ1-4, is DSGVTQTPKHLITATGQRVTLRCSPRSGDLSVYWYQQSLDQGLQFLIQYYNGEERAKGNILERFSAQQFPDLHSELNLSSLELGDSALYFCASSLRTGGDEKLFFGSGTQLSVL.

This rearrangement joins TRBV7-3 to TRBJ1-6, with a possible D match to TRBD1 (6 bases). Germline V gives CDR1 SGHTA, CDR2 FQGTGA. With 8 bases removed from V and 8 bases from J, the gap between germline ends came to 16 bases. This CDR3 spans 14 amino acids. CDR3 sequence (DNA): TGTGCCAGCGCCACCCGCGGGGGCGATTCACCCCTCCACTTT. Translated, it gives CASATRGGDSPLHF.

This clone showed up just once. The V call is TRBV12-3 or TRBV12-4, the J call TRBJ2-3, with D maybe TRBD2 (6 bases). CDR3 length: 12 residues. Trimming took off 8 bases at V and 0 bases at J, with 6 bases between the two ends. CDR3 region: CASGTSTDTQYF. In nucleotides, the CDR3 is TGTGCCAGCGGGACTAGCACAGATACGCAGTATTTT.

CDR3 coding DNA: TGTGCCAGTTCGACAGGGGATGAAAAACTGTTTTTT. This translates into CASSTGDEKLFF. V and J are TRBV19 and TRBJ1-4, with TRBD1 matching 8 bases. The CDR3 consists of 12 residues. Germline CDR1 LNHDA, CDR2 SQIVND (reference sequence). The ends lost 8 bases at V and 6 bases at J; junction bases unmatched: 2.

The genes are TRBV12-3 or TRBV12-4 and TRBJ2-3; TRBD2 agrees at 7 bases. The J segment lost 6 bases and the V segment lost 7 bases, leaving 4 bases of the junction unmatched. The CDR3 has 12 amino acids. Written as DNA, the CDR3 is TGTGCCAGCACCTGGGAGGGCGATACGCAGTATTTT. Its protein is CASTWEGDTQYF.

This chain links TRBV6-1 with TRBJ1-5; D is unresolved. Trimming took off 2 bases at V and 7 bases at J, with 9 bases between the two ends. The CDR3 is 13 residues long. The germline gives CDR1 MNHNS, CDR2 SASEGT. CDR3 protein: CASSETRSQPQHF. In DNA, the CDR3 is TGTGCCAGCAGTGAAACTCGGAGCCAGCCCCAGCATTTT.

Comments on this clone: Germline is not matched at one junction end, which may reflect a read error. CDR3 residues: CASSQPGLHF. The CDR3, as DNA: TGTGCCAGCAGCCAACCGGGACTCCATTTT. This chain links TRBV2 with TRBJ1-4; D perhaps matches TRBD1 (5 bases). Per germline, CDR1 SNHLY and CDR2 FYNNEI. This CDR3 region has 10 residues. Full variable domain (remainder filled in from reference TRBV2 and TRBJ1-4): EPEVTQTPSHQVTQMGQEVILRCVPISNHLYFYWYRQILGQKVEFLVSFYNNEISEKSEIFDDQFSVERPDGSNFTLKIRSTKLEDSAMYFCASSQPGLHFGSGTQLSVL.

The rearrangement joins TRBV10-1 to TRBJ2-1; the match to TRBD1 covers 11 bases. The CDR3 totals 13 residues. Per the germline V gene, CDR1 is WNHNN and CDR2 is SYGVQD (reference sequence). J gave up 10 bases and V 6 bases, and 5 bases lay outside the gene matches. The CDR3 loop is CASSPGTGGEQFF. CDR3 sequence (DNA): TGCGCCAGCAGCCCCGGGACAGGGGGGGAGCAGTTCTTC.

V and J are TRBV5-1 and TRBJ2-7; the D gene is possibly TRBD1 (5 bases). Germline V gene lookup returns CDR1 SGHRS and CDR2 YFSETQ. This CDR3 is built from 13 residues. The V and J ends lost 4 bases and 2 bases respectively, with 10 bases between them. The CDR3 loop is CASSQDSPYEQYF. In DNA form, the CDR3 reads TGCGCCAGCAGCCAAGACAGCCCCTACGAGCAGTACTTC. The entire variable domain, with the rest obtained from reference TRBV5-1 and TRBJ2-7, is as follows: KAGVTQTPRYLIKTRGQQVTLSCSPISGHRSVSWYQQTPGQGLQFLFEYFSETQRNKGNFPGRFSGRQFSNSRSEMNVSTLELGDSALYLCASSQDSPYEQYFGPGTRLTVT.

V gene TRBV6-5 combines with J gene TRBJ1-2; 10 nucleotides line up with TRBD1. The CDR3 runs to 15 residues. Trimming removed 6 bases from V and 4 bases from J; junction bases left unmatched: 8. Germline V CDR1 and CDR2: MNHEY, SVGAGI. The CDR3 nucleotides read TGTGCCAGCAGGACCGGGACAGGGGTAGGCTATGGCTACACCTTC. Translation gives CASRTGTGVGYGYTF.

This rearrangement joins TRBV9 to TRBJ2-7; the match to TRBD1 covers 11 bases. V was pared by 3 bases and J by 5 bases, with 7 bases of the junction left unmatched. The CDR3 contains 15 residues. Per germline, CDR1 SGDLS and CDR2 YYNGEE. The CDR3 coding sequence is TGTGCCAGCAGCGCCGGACAGGGGGCTGGCCACGAGCAGTACTTC. This gives the protein CASSAGQGAGHEQYF. The whole variable domain, remainder taken from reference TRBV9 and TRBJ2-7, is DSGVTQTPKHLITATGQRVTLRCSPRSGDLSVYWYQQSLDQGLQFLIQYYNGEERAKGNILERFSAQQFPDLHSELNLSSLELGDSALYFCASSAGQGAGHEQYFGPGTRLTVT.

The rearrangement links TRBV7-3 to TRBJ1-3; D uncertain. CDR3 size: 15 residues. Trimming left V 5 bases short and J 3 bases short, with 14 bases between. Germline V gene lookup returns CDR1 SGHTA and CDR2 FQGTGA. The CDR3 reads CASSRESGNGNTIYF. Here the CDR3 DNA reads TGTGCCAGCAGCCGGGAGAGCGGGAATGGAAACACCATATATTTT.

The genes are TRBV29-1 and TRBJ1-1, with a possible D match to TRBD1 (6 bases). Per the germline V gene, CDR1 is SQVTM and CDR2 is ANQGSEA. There are 13 residues in the CDR3. Trimming left V 3 bases short and J 6 bases short, with 14 bases between. CDR3 region: CSVERTEGAEAFF. Here the CDR3 DNA reads TGCAGCGTTGAGCGGACAGAGGGAGCTGAAGCTTTCTTT.